This record covers a single T cell receptor beta chain. Its antigen remains unknown. V shed 3 bases and J 4 bases; nucleotides not matched to a gene: 5. The length of the CDR3 is 15 residues. Germline V gene data show CDR1 as LNHNV and CDR2 as YYDKDF (reference sequence). The investigators reverse transcribed all of the isolated RNA, so they sequenced expressed TCRB transcripts. Sequencing used immunoSEQ multiplex PCR; TCRdb keeps in-frame clones, though not all of them. The data show some 150,000 clones, around 9.3% seen once. This sample was included in a study of beta chain features in type 1 diabetes. Across the whole study: Cells sorted and examined across all samples totaled approximately 100 million.

One heparinised blood draw, averaging about 120 mL, came from each donor. Study outcomes and limitations: In the patient group, naive, central memory and Treg TCRB repertoires seemed more alike than in the healthy donor group.

The chain joins TRBV15 to TRBJ2-1; TRBD2 agrees at 8 bases. The sequencing sample was made of naive CD4+ T cells from blood. This sequence was found in a man in his late teens or twenties in good health. Written as DNA, the CDR3 is TGTGCCACCAGCAGCGGGACTAGGATTTACAATGAGCAGTTCTTC. It codes for CATSSGTRIYNEQFF.